This TCR beta chain stems from a study of T cells in Graves' hyperthyroidism and ophthalmopathy. This clonotype was detected ten times or more. This CDR3 spans 12 amino acids. V dropped 5 bases and J dropped 3 bases, with 10 bases sitting between them. The germline gives CDR1 DFQATT, CDR2 SNEGSKA (reference sequence). TCR beta CDR3 regions were amplified from RNA. First-round RT-PCR with HTBI primers amplified the TCR CDR3 region. MiXCR was run by TCRdb on the multiplex PCR reads, yielding one entry per CDR3 protein. Seen here are 560,000 or so distinct CDR3 sequences, about 45% observed once, and the top ten hold 8% to 8.5%.

J is TRBJ1-1 and V is TRBV20-1; D possibly corresponds to TRBD1 (6 bases). The sample was peripheral blood or thyroid tissue (not recorded which). The clonotype originates from a woman younger than 35 with Graves' hyperthyroidism. The CDR3 DNA reads as TGCAGTGCTCGACAGGTTGACACTGAAGCTTTCTTT. Protein: CSARQVDTEAFF.